This passage covers 22 T cell receptor beta chains from one sample sequenced in a study of blood T cell repertoires in COVID-19. The table came from immunoSEQ multiplex PCR; TCRdb's copy has only in-frame clones and leaves some out. The sample shows 180,000 or so clones, approximately 80% of them seen only once. Sequenced sample: peripheral blood. These receptors were taken from a woman aged 50 to 60 with active or convalescent COVID-19.

V is TRBV19 and J is TRBJ2-3; 9 nucleotides agree with TRBD1. The length of the CDR3 is 17 residues. Germline CDR1 LNHDA, CDR2 SQIVND (reference sequence). V shed 3 bases, J shed 3 bases, and the junction held 10 bases outside the gene matches. CDR3 in DNA: TGTGCCAGTAGTATGGACAGGGGAAGTCTATCTACAGATACGCAGTATTTT. Translated, it gives CASSMDRGSLSTDTQYF. The entire variable domain, with the rest obtained from reference TRBV19 and TRBJ2-3, is as follows: DGGITQSPKYLFRKEGQNVTLSCEQNLNHDAMYWYRQDPGQGLRLIYYSQIVNDFQKGDIAEGYSVSREKKESFPLTVTSAQKNPTAFYLCASSMDRGSLSTDTQYFGPGTRLTVL.

The chain couples TRBV20-1 to TRBJ2-3, with D perhaps matching TRBD2 (6 bases). CDR1 and CDR2 (germline): DFQATT, SNEGSKA (reference sequence). The CDR3 loop spans 14 amino acids. The V and J ends lost 3 bases and 0 bases respectively, with 10 bases between them. The DNA of the CDR3 is TGCAGTGCTAGTCGGGGGACTAGCACAGATACGCAGTATTTT. It yields the protein CSASRGTSTDTQYF.

The J gene is TRBJ1-2, the V gene TRBV27; tentative D call: TRBD1 (5 bases). This CDR3 is 15 amino acids long. V gave up 5 bases and J gave up 6 bases, with 19 bases separating them. Per the germline V gene, CDR1 is MNHEY and CDR2 is SMNVEV (reference sequence). CDR3 sequence reads: CASSPESQGWDGYTF. In nucleotides, the CDR3 is TGTGCCAGCAGTCCAGAGAGTCAGGGATGGGATGGCTACACCTTC.

This clone was detected only a few times. The rearrangement uses TRBV4-2 and TRBJ2-7; 14 bases are shared with TRBD2. CDR3 length equals 18 residues. Losses at the gene ends were 4 bases for V and 5 bases for J; bases not matched to a gene: 13. Germline V gives CDR1 LGHNA, CDR2 YNFKEQ. CDR3 amino acids: CASSPIPGTSGSKHEQYF. The CDR3 coding sequence is TGTGCCAGCAGCCCTATACCCGGGACTAGCGGGAGTAAACACGAGCAGTACTTC.

This clone was counted only a few times. The chain carries TRBV7-8 and TRBJ1-1; TRBD1 agrees at 9 bases. In germline, CDR1 is SGHVS, CDR2 FQNEAQ. CDR3 length equals 15 residues. V trimming: 3 bases; J trimming: 0 bases; junction bases outside the gene matches: 2. CDR3 in DNA: TGTGCCAGCAGCTTGGGACAGGGTGTGAACACTGAAGCTTTCTTT. Translated: CASSLGQGVNTEAFF.

The rearrangement links TRBV5-4 to TRBJ2-7, with D hard to call. This CDR3 region has 15 residues. The ends were cut back, 0 bases at V and 0 bases at J, with 10 bases in the middle. From germline, CDR1 is SGHNT and CDR2 YYREEE (reference sequence). This CDR3 reads CASSLEQRSSYEQYF. As DNA, the CDR3 is TGTGCCAGCAGCTTGGAGCAAAGGAGCTCCTACGAGCAGTACTTC.

The chain recombines TRBV2 with TRBJ2-4; D is possibly TRBD1 (6 bases). Germline lookup yields CDR1 SNHLY and CDR2 FYNNEI. V lost 4 bases and J lost 2, with 12 bases in between. CDR3 length: 15 amino acids. CDR3: CASSGQGNTKNIQYF. CDR3 bases: TGTGCCAGCAGTGGGCAGGGGAACACCAAAAACATTCAGTACTTC. Supplemented by reference TRBV2 and TRBJ2-4, the full variable domain reads EPEVTQTPSHQVTQMGQEVILRCVPISNHLYFYWYRQILGQKVEFLVSFYNNEISEKSEIFDDQFSVERPDGSNFTLKIRSTKLEDSAMYFCASSGQGNTKNIQYFGAGTRLSVL.

The chain links TRBV4-3 to TRBJ2-2; tentative D call: TRBD2 (6 bases). The germline V and J ends were trimmed by 1 base and 6 bases, with 18 bases remaining between them. The CDR3 sequence is 17 residues long. Germline V lookup: CDR1 LGHNA, CDR2 YSLEER. This chain's CDR3 is CASSQAPGTRGSGELFF. CDR3 DNA sequence: TGCGCCAGCAGCCAAGCCCCCGGGACCCGGGGGTCCGGGGAGCTGTTTTTT.

The CDR3: CASSYSSLSSGANVLTF. The CDR3 coding sequence is TGTGCCAGCAGTTATAGTAGCCTAAGCTCTGGGGCCAACGTCCTGACTTTC. The chain recombines TRBV6-2 or TRBV6-3 with TRBJ2-6; D is ambiguous. The V gene's germline CDR1 is MNHEY and CDR2 SVGEGT. V was shortened by 3 bases and J by 0 bases, with 12 bases between the two germline ends. The length of the CDR3 is 17 residues.

The chain links TRBV6-2 or TRBV6-3 to TRBJ2-3; TRBD2 matches at 9 bases. The V gene end was trimmed by 6 bases and the J gene end by 9 bases; junction bases not matched to a gene: 22. This CDR3 spans 18 amino acids. Germline CDR1 is MNHEY and CDR2 is SVGEGT. The CDR3 reads CASSPAGLAGSRERTQYF. The CDR3 DNA reads as TGTGCCAGCAGCCCCGCCGGCCTAGCGGGGAGCCGGGAGAGGACGCAGTATTTT.

The chain is built from TRBV11-2 and TRBJ2-3, with 9 bases identical to TRBD2. The CDR3 covers 17 residues. Germline trimming cut 5 bases from V and 2 bases from J; bases unmatched to any gene: 11. Germline loops: CDR1 SGHAT, CDR2 FQNNGV. The DNA of the CDR3 is TGTGCCAGCAGCCACCGGGGAGCGGGAGGTTCCACAGATACGCAGTATTTT. Its protein is CASSHRGAGGSTDTQYF.

The chain links TRBV9 to TRBJ2-3; the match to TRBD2 covers 9 bases. Germline V gene data show CDR1 as SGDLS and CDR2 as YYNGEE. With 4 bases clipped from V and 0 bases from J, the junction kept 18 bases outside the gene matches. The length of the CDR3 is 20 residues. The DNA of the CDR3 is TGTGCCAGCAGCCCAAGAGGAGAACTAGCGGGCCTTACTAGCACAGATACGCAGTATTTT. It is translated as CASSPRGELAGLTSTDTQYF. The full variable domain, rest sourced from reference TRBV9 and TRBJ2-3, is DSGVTQTPKHLITATGQRVTLRCSPRSGDLSVYWYQQSLDQGLQFLIQYYNGEERAKGNILERFSAQQFPDLHSELNLSSLELGDSALYFCASSPRGELAGLTSTDTQYFGPGTRLTVL.

The rearrangement links TRBV18 to TRBJ2-3, with TRBD1 identical over 7 bases. The CDR3 is 15 residues long. CDR1 KGHSH and CDR2 LQKENI come from the germline V gene. With V trimmed by 3 bases and J by 0 bases, 3 bases remained unmatched. The CDR3 loop reads CASSPPGQSTDTQYF. The CDR3 DNA reads as TGTGCCAGCTCACCCCCGGGACAGAGCACAGATACGCAGTATTTT.

The chain combines TRBV29-1 with TRBJ1-2; possible D gene TRBD1, 5 bases. Trimming stripped 5 bases from V and 1 base from J, with 11 bases between. This CDR3 has 13 residues. The germline V gene has CDR1 SQVTM and CDR2 ANQGSEA. The CDR3 is CSVLTGDNYGYTF. The CDR3 coding sequence is TGCAGCGTTCTAACAGGCGATAACTATGGCTACACCTTC.

Many counts were recorded for this clone. The chain joins TRBV2 to TRBJ2-3; D uncertain. This CDR3 has 13 residues. V was pared by 7 bases and J by 2 bases, with 10 bases between. Per the germline V gene, CDR1 is SNHLY and CDR2 is FYNNEI. This chain's CDR3 is CASNGPFTDTQYF. DNA for the CDR3: TGTGCCAGCAATGGGCCTTTCACAGATACGCAGTATTTT.

V and J are TRBV7-2 and TRBJ1-4; D is unclear. V was shortened by 1 base and J by 5 bases, with 5 bases between the two germline ends. The CDR3 contains 13 residues. Germline V gene data show CDR1 as SGHTA and CDR2 as FQGNSA. In DNA form, the CDR3 reads TGTGCCAGCAGCTTAGTCCCGAATGAAAAACTGTTTTTT. Translating it yields CASSLVPNEKLFF.

The chain uses TRBV29-1 and TRBJ1-1, with 7 bases lining up with TRBD1. There are 11 residues in the CDR3. The V gene end was trimmed by 4 bases and the J gene end by 7 bases; junction bases not matched to a gene: 3. CDR1 and CDR2 (germline): SQVTM, ANQGSEA. The CDR3 region has the DNA TGCAGCGTTGGGTCAGGGGGTGAAGCTTTCTTT. Translating it yields CSVGSGGEAFF. Complete variable domain (other parts from reference TRBV29-1 and TRBJ1-1): SAVISQKPSRDICQRGTSLTIQCQVDSQVTMMFWYRQQPGQSLTLIATANQGSEATYESGFVIDKFPISRPNLTFSTLTVSNMSPEDSSIYLCSVGSGGEAFFGQGTRLTVV.

The J gene is TRBJ1-5, the V gene TRBV4-2, with D possibly matching TRBD1 (6 bases). CDR1 is LGHNA, CDR2 YNFKEQ, per germline. The CDR3 loop spans 13 amino acids. Trimming left V 4 bases short and J 9 bases short, with 13 bases between. CDR3 residues: CASSPGDGLPQHF. As DNA, the CDR3 is TGTGCCAGCAGCCCAGGGGACGGCCTGCCCCAGCATTTT.

The chain joins TRBV25-1 to TRBJ2-3; 7 bases fit TRBD1. V lost 2 bases to trimming and J lost 4 bases; unmatched junction nucleotides: 6. Germline lookup yields CDR1 MGHDK and CDR2 SYGVNS. This CDR3 is built from 15 residues. The DNA of the CDR3 is TGTGCCAGCAGTGAAGCTACAGGGGTTCCAGATACGCAGTATTTT. Amino acids: CASSEATGVPDTQYF.

This rearrangement joins TRBV10-3 to TRBJ2-7; 12 positions agree with TRBD2. V lost 11 bases and J lost 5; bases outside the gene matches: 7. The CDR3 runs 13 residues. Germline CDR1 is ENHRY and CDR2 is SYGVKD. The CDR3 is CAAKTSGGNEQYF. DNA for the CDR3: TGTGCCGCCAAGACTAGCGGGGGTAACGAGCAGTACTTC.

This rearrangement joins TRBV9 to TRBJ2-1; D is possibly TRBD2 (7 bases). V lost 1 base and J lost 6, with 20 bases in between. The germline CDR1 and CDR2 sequences are SGDLS and YYNGEE. This CDR3 has 17 amino acids. For the CDR3, the DNA is TGTGCCAGCAGCGTATTTGTTTGGGGGGGCCTTGGCAATGAGCAGTTCTTC. Translating gives CASSVFVWGGLGNEQFF.

The rearrangement uses TRBV11-2 and TRBJ1-1; weak D call: TRBD1 (6 bases). The V end was cut by 2 bases, the J end by 3 bases, with 7 bases between. There are 13 residues in the CDR3. Germline V CDR1 and CDR2: SGHAT, FQNNGV. The CDR3 DNA reads TGTGCCAGCAGCTTATCAGGGGACACTGAAGCTTTCTTT. It encodes CASSLSGDTEAFF.